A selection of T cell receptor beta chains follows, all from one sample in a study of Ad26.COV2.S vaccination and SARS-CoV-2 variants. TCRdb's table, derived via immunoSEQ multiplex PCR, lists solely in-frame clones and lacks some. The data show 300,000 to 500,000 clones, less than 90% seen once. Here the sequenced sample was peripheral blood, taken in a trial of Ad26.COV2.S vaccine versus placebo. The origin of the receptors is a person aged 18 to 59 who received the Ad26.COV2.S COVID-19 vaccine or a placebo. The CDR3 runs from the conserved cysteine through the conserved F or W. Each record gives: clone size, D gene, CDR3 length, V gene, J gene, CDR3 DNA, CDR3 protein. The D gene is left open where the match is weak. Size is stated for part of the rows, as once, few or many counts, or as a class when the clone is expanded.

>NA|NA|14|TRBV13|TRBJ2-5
TGTGCCAGCAGCTTTGAGGACAGCCAAGAGACCCAGTACTTC
CASSFEDSQETQYF
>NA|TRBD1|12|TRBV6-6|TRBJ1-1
TGTGCCAGCGGACAGGGACTGACTGAAGCTTTCTTT
CASGQGLTEAFF
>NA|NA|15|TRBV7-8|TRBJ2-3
TGTGCCAGCAGCTTAGAGGGGATAGCCCCAGATACGCAGTATTTT
CASSLEGIAPDTQYF
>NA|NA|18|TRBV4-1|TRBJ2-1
TGCGCCAGCAGCCAACCTCCTTTCGGGACCAGCTCCTACAATGAGCAGTTCTTC
CASSQPPFGTSSYNEQFF
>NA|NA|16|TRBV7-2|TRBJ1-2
TGTGCCAGCAGCTTAGGGGGCAGGATAGATTCTTATGGCTACACCTTC
CASSLGGRIDSYGYTF
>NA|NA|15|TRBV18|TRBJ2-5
TGTGCCAGCTCACCAAGGACGGGACTGCAAGAGACCCAGTACTTC
CASSPRTGLQETQYF
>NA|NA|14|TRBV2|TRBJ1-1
TGTGCCAGCAGTGGTGACAGGCAGAACACTGAAGCTTTCTTT
CASSGDRQNTEAFF
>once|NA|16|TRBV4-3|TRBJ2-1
TGCGCCAGCAGCCAGACCTTTCAGGGTTTGCTCAATGAGCAGTTCTTC
CASSQTFQGLLNEQFF
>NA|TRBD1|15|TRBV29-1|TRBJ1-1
TGCAGCGTTGAAGGGTCGGACAGGGCGGACACTGAAGCTTTCTTT
CSVEGSDRADTEAFF
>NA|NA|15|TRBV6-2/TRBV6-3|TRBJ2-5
TGTGCCAGCAGTTACTCGGACAGAAGCCAAGAGACCCAGTACTTC
CASSYSDRSQETQYF
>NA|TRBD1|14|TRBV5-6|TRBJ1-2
TGTGCCAGCAGCTTGGGGGACAGCTTCTATGGCTACACCTTC
CASSLGDSFYGYTF
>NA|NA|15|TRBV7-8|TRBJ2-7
TGTGCCAGCAGCCCTAATGCGGGACAAAGCTACGAGCAGTACTTC
CASSPNAGQSYEQYF
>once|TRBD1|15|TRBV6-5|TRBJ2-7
TGTGCCAGCACCCACAGGGGGCCGCGAGAACACGAGCAGTACTTC
CASTHRGPREHEQYF
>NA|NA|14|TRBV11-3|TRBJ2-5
TGTGCCAGCAGCTCGAGGGGGACACCCGAGACCCAGTACTTC
CASSSRGTPETQYF
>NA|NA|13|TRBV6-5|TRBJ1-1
TGTGCCAGCAGAAAAGGAGGAACCACTGAAGCTTTCTTT
CASRKGGTTEAFF
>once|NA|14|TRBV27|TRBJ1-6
TGTGCCAGCAGTAGTAGACAGGACAATTCACCCCTCCACTTT
CASSSRQDNSPLHF
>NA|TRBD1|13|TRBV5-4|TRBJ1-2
TGTGCCAGCAGCTTTAGGACAGGGAATGGCTACACCTTC
CASSFRTGNGYTF
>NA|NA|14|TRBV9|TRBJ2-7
TGTGCCAGCGCGAGGGAAGACAGCTCCTACGAGCAGTACTTC
CASAREDSSYEQYF
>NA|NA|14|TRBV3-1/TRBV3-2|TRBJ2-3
TGTGCCAGCAGCCAAATCAGGTCTTCAGATACGCAGTATTTT
CASSQIRSSDTQYF
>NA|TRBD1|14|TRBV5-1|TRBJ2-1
TGCGCCACAACGGAGGGACAGGGAAAGAATGAGCAGTTCTTC
CATTEGQGKNEQFF
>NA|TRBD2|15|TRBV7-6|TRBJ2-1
TGTGCCAGCAGCTTCACTAGCGGGGGGGCCGATGAGCAGTTCTTC
CASSFTSGGADEQFF
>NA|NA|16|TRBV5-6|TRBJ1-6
TGTGCCAGCAGCTTCCGTGGAGCAGCCTATGTTTCACCCCTCCACTTT
CASSFRGAAYVSPLHF
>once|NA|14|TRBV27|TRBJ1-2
TGTGCCAGCAGTTTATCGGGGGCGGCCTATGGCTACACCTTC
CASSLSGAAYGYTF
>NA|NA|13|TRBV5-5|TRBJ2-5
TGTGCCAGCAGCTTGGTATCGAAAGAGACCCAGTACTTC
CASSLVSKETQYF
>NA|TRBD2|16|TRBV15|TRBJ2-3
TGTGCCACCAGCAGAGTGAGGTGGGACTACCGGGATACGCAGTATTTT
CATSRVRWDYRDTQYF
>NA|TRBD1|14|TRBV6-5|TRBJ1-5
TGTGCCAGCAGTCGACAGGGGGGAAATCAGCCCCAGCATTTT
CASSRQGGNQPQHF
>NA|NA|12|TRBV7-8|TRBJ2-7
TGTGCCAGCAGCAATGCGAGGCGGGGACCCTCATTC
CASSNARRGPSF
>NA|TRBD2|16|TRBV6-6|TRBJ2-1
TGTGCCAGCAGTCCTAGCGGGGGCCCTCACTACAATGAGCAGTTCTTC
CASSPSGGPHYNEQFF
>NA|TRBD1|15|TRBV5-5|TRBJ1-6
TGTGCCAGCAGCTGGACAGGGATCGAAAATTCACCCCTCCACTTT
CASSWTGIENSPLHF
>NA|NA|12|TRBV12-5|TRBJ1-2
TGTGCTAGTGGTTTTAAGGTATGGGGCTACACCTTC
CASGFKVWGYTF
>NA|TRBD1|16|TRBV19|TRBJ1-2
TGTGCCAGTAGTATGGAAATTCAGGGGGCGACGTTCCGGTACACCTTC
CASSMEIQGATFRYTF
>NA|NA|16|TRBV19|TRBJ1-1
TGTGCCAGTAGTATAGACCCGGCAGGGGCGAACACTGAAGCTTTCTTT
CASSIDPAGANTEAFF
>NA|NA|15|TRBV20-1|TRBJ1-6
TGCAGTGCTAGTGGGGGGATCTCCTATAATTCACCCCTCCACTTT
CSASGGISYNSPLHF
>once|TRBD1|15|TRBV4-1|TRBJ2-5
TGCGCCAGCAGCCAAGATATGACAGGGGAAGAGACCCAGTACTTC
CASSQDMTGEETQYF
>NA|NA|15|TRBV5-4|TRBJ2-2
TGTGCCAGCAGCAGGGGGGGTACGAACACCGGGGAGCTGTTTTTT
CASSRGGTNTGELFF
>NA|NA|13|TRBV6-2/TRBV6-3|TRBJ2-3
TGTGCCAGCAGTACCTTTAGCACAGATACGCAGTATTTT
CASSTFSTDTQYF
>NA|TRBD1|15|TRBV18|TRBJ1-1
TGTGCCAGCTCACCGGGGACAGCAGAGAACACTGAAGCTTTCTTT
CASSPGTAENTEAFF
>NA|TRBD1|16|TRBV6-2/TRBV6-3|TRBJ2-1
TGTGCCAGCAGTTCCAACGGACAGGGGAACTACAATGAGCAGTTCTTC
CASSSNGQGNYNEQFF
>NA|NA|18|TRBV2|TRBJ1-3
TGTGCCAGCGGAATAGCGCGCAGGAGGGGAAGCTCTGGAAACACCATATATTTT
CASGIARRRGSSGNTIYF
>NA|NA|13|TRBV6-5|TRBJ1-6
TGTGCCAGCAATAATGGGGTTGATTCACCCCTCCACTTT
CASNNGVDSPLHF
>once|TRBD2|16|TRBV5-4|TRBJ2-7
TGTGCCAGCAGCTCGATGACTAGCGGGGATTCGTACGAGCAGTACTTC
CASSSMTSGDSYEQYF
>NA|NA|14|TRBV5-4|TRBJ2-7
TGTGCCAGCAGCTTGGAAACGGACACAGGCGAGCAGTACTTC
CASSLETDTGEQYF
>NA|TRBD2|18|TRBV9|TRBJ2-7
TGTGCCAGCAGCCCGGGACTAGCGGGGGACTGGAGCTCCTACGAGCAGTACTTC
CASSPGLAGDWSSYEQYF
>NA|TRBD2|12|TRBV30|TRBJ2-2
TGTGCCTGGATGTCGGGGGGCGGGGAGCTGTTTTTT
CAWMSGGGELFF
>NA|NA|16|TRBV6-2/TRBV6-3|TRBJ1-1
TGTGCCAGCAGTTACTCGATTGGCAGGGGAATAACTGAAGCTTTCTTT
CASSYSIGRGITEAFF
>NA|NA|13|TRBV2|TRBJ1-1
TGTGCCAGCAGTGGGGGGATGAACACTGAAGCTTTCTTT
CASSGGMNTEAFF
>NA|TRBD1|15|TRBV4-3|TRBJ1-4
TGCGCCAGCAGCCTTATACAGGGGGCCGGTGAAAAACTGTTTTTT
CASSLIQGAGEKLFF
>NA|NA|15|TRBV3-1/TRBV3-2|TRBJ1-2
TGTGCCAGCAGCCAGGAGACAGTGGGTAACTATGGCTACACCTTC
CASSQETVGNYGYTF
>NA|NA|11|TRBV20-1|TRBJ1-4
TGCAGTGCTAGTACCCATGAAAAACTGTTTTTT
CSASTHEKLFF
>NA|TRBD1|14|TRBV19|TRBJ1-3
TGTGCCAGTAGGATTAGGGGGCCTGGAAACACCATATATTTT
CASRIRGPGNTIYF